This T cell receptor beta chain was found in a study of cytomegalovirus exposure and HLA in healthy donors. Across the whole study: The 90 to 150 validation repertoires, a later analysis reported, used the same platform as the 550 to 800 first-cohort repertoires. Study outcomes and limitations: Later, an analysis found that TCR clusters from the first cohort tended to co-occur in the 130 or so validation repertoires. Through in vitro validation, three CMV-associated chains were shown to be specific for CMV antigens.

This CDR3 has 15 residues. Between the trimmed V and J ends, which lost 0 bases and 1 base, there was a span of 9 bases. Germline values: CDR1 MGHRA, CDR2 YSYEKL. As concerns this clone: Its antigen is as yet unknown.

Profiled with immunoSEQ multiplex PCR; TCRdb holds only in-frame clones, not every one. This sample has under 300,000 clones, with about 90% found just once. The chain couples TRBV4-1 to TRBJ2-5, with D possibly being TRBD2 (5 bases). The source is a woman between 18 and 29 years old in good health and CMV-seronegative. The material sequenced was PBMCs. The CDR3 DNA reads TGCGCCAGCAGCCAAGAAGGACTTCTCCAAGAGACCCAGTACTTC. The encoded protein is CASSQEGLLQETQYF.